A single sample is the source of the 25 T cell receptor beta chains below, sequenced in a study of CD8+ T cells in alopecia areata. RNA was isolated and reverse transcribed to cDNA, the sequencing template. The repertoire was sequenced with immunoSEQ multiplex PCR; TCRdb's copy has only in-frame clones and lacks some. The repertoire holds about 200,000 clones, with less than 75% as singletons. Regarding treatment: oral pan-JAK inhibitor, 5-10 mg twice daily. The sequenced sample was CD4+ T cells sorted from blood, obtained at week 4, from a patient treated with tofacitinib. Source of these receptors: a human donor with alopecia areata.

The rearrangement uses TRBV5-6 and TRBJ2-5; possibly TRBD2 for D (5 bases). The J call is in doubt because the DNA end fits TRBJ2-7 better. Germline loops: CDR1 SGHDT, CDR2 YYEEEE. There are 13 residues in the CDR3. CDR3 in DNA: TGTGCCAGCAGCGGACGGGATAGATACGAGCAGTACTTC. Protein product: CASSGRDRYEQYF.

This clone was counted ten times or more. CDR3 region: CASKGGNNEQFF. The CDR3, as DNA: TGTGCCAGCAAAGGAGGGAACAATGAGCAGTTCTTC. The chain joins TRBV25-1 to TRBJ2-1; possible D gene TRBD2, 6 bases. Between the trimmed V and J ends, which lost 7 bases and 5 bases, there was a span of 9 bases. This CDR3 region has 12 residues. Germline V gene lookup returns CDR1 MGHDK and CDR2 SYGVNS. The whole variable domain, remainder taken from reference TRBV25-1 and TRBJ2-1, is EADIYQTPRYLVIGTGKKITLECSQTMGHDKMYWYQQDPGMELHLIHYSYGVNSTEKGDLSSESTVSRIRTEHFPLTLESARPSHTSQYLCASKGGNNEQFFGPGTRLTVL.

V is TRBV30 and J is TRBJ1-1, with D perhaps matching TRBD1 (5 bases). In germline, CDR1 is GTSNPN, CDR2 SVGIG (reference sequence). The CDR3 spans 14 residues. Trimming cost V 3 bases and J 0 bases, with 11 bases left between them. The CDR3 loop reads CAWSLRGLNTEAFF. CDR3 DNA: TGTGCCTGGAGCCTGAGGGGATTGAACACTGAAGCTTTCTTT.

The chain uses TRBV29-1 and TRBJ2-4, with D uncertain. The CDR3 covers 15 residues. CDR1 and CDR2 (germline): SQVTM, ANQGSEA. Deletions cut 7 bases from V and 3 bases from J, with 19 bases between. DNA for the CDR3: TGCAGCGGCACCATACGAGGAATCGACAAAAACATTCAGTACTTC. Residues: CSGTIRGIDKNIQYF.

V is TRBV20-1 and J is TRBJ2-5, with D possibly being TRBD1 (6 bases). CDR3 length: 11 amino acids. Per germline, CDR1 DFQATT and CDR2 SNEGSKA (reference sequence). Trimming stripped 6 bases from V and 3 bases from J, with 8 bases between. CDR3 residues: CSADSEETQYF. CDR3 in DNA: TGCAGTGCGGACAGCGAAGAGACCCAGTACTTC.

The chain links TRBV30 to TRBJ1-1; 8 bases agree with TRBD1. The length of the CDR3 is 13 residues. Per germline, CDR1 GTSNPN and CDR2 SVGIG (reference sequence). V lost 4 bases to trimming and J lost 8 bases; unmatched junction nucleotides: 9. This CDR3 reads CAWTSTGEAEAFF. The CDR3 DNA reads TGTGCCTGGACCTCGACAGGGGAGGCGGAAGCTTTCTTT. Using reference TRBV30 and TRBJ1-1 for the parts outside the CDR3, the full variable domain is SQTIHQWPATLVQPVGSPLSLECTVEGTSNPNLYWYRQAAGRGLQLLFYSVGIGQISSEVPQNLSASRPQDRQFILSSKKLLLSDSGFYLCAWTSTGEAEAFFGQGTRLTVV.

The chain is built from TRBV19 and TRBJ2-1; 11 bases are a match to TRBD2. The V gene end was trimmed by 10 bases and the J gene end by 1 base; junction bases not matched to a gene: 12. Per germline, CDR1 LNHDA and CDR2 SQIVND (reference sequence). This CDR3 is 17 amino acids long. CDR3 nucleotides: TGTGCCACCCGGGACTCCGCTAGCGGGGGGTCCTACAATGAGCAGTTCTTC. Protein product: CATRDSASGGSYNEQFF.

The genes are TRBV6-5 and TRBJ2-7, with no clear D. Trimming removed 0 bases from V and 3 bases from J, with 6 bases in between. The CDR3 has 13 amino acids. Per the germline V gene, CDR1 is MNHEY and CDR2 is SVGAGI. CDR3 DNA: TGTGCCAGCAGTTACTCGAGTATCTACGAGCAGTACTTC. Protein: CASSYSSIYEQYF.

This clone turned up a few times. The CDR3 nucleotides are TGTGCCAGCAGCTTGCCCGGGAAAGAGACCCAGTACTTC. Translating it yields CASSLPGKETQYF. The chain employs TRBV7-8 and TRBJ2-5, with D possibly being TRBD2 (5 bases). Germline values: CDR1 SGHVS, CDR2 FQNEAQ. Trimming removed 3 bases at V and 3 bases at J, with 8 bases between. The length of the CDR3 is 13 residues.

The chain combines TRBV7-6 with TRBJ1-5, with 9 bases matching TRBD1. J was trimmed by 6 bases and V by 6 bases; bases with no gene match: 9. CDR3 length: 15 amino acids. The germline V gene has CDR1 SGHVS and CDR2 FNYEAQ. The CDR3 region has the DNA TGTGCCAGCAGTATAACAGGGGGCGTGGGTCAGCCCCAGCATTTT. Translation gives CASSITGGVGQPQHF.

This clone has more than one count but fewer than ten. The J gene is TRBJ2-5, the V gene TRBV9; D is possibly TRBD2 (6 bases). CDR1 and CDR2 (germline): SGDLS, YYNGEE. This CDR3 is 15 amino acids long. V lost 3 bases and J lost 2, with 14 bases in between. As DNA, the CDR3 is TGTGCCAGCAGCGATAAAACCGGGACTCAAGAGACCCAGTACTTC. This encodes CASSDKTGTQETQYF.

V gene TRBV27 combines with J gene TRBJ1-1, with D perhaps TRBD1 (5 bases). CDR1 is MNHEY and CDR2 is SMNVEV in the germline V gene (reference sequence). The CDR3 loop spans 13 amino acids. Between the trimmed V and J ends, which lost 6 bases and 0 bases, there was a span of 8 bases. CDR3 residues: CASRDTVNTEAFF. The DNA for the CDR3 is TGTGCCAGCAGGGACACAGTGAACACTGAAGCTTTCTTT.

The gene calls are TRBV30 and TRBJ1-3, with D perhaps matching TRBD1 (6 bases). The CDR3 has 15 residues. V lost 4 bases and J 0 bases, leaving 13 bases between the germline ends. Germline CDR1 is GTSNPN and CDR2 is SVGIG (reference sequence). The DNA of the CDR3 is TGTGCCTGGACGCAGCAGACAGGCTCTGGAAACACCATATATTTT. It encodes CAWTQQTGSGNTIYF.

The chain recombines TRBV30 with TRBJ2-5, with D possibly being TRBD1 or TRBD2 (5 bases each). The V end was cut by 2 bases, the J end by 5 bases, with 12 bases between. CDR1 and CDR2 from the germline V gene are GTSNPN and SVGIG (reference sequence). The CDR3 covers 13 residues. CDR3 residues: CAWSRDPGETQYF. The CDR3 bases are TGTGCCTGGAGTCGGGACCCTGGGGAGACCCAGTACTTC.

The CDR3 DNA sequence: TGTGCCAGCAGTAAGCGGTTTACAGATACGCAGTATTTT. As protein: CASSKRFTDTQYF. The chain employs TRBV6-5 and TRBJ2-3, with D perhaps matching TRBD2 (5 bases). The CDR3 runs 13 residues. Germline V CDR1 and CDR2: MNHEY, SVGAGI. The V end lost 5 bases, the J end lost 3 bases, and 9 bases lay between the germline ends.

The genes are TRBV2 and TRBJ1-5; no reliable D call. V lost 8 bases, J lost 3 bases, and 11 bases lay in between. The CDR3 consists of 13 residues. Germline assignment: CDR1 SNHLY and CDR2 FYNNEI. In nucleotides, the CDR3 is TGTGCCAGCGGAGTAACCCACAATCAGCCCCAGCATTTT. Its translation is CASGVTHNQPQHF.

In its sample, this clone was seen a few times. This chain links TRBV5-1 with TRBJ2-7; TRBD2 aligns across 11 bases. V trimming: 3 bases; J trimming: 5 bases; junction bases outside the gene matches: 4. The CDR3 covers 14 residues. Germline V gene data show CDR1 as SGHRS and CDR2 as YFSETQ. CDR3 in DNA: TGCGCCAGCAGCTCGACTAGCGGGGAGGACGAGCAGTACTTC. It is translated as CASSSTSGEDEQYF.

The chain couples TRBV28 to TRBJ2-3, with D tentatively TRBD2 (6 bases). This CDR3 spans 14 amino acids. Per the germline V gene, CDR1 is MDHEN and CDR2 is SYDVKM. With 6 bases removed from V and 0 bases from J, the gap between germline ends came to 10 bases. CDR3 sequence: CASREGLSTDTQYF. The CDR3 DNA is TGTGCCAGCAGGGAAGGACTAAGCACAGATACGCAGTATTTT. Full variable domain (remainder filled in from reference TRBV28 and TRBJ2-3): DVKVTQSSRYLVKRTGEKVFLECVQDMDHENMFWYRQDPGLGLRLIYFSYDVKMKEKGDIPEGYSVSREKKERFSLILESASTNQTSMYLCASREGLSTDTQYFGPGTRLTVL.

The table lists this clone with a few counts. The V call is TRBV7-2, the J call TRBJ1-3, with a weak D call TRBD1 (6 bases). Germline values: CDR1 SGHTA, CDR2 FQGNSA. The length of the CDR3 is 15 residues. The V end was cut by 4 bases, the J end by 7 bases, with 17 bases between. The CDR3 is CASSSATGWSNTIYF. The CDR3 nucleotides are TGTGCCAGCAGCTCTGCTACAGGGTGGTCGAACACCATATATTTT.

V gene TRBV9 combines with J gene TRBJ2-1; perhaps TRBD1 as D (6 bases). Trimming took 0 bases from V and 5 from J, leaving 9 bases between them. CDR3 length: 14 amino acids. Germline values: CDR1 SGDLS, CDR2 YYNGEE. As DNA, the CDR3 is TGTGCCAGCAGCGTAGGTGGACAGAACAATGAGCAGTTCTTC. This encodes CASSVGGQNNEQFF.

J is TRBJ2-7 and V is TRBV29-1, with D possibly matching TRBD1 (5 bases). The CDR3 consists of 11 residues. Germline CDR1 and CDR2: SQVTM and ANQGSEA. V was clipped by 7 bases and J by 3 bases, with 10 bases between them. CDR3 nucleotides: TGCAGCGGAGCCCAGGGCTACGAGCAGTACTTC. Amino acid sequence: CSGAQGYEQYF.

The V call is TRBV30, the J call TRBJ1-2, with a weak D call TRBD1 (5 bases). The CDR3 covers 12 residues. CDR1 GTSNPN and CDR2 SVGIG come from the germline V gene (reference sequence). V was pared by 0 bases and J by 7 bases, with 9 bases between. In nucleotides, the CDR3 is TGTGCCTGGAGTGTACAGGATTCTGGCTACACCTTC. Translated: CAWSVQDSGYTF.

CDR3 nucleotide sequence: TGTGCCAGCAGTCCCCAGGACACCTTTGGCCGGCCCACTGAAGCTTTCTTT. Its translation is CASSPQDTFGRPTEAFF. V usage is TRBV27 and J usage is TRBJ1-1; possible D gene TRBD1, 5 bases. Germline V gene data show CDR1 as MNHEY and CDR2 as SMNVEV (reference sequence). V was clipped by 5 bases and J by 4 bases, with 23 bases between them. The CDR3 consists of 17 residues.

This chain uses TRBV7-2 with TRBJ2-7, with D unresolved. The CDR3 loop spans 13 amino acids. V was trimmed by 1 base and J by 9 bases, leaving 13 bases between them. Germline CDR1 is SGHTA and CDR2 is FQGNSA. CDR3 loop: CASSLDVPTGQYF. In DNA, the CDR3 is TGTGCCAGCAGCTTAGATGTACCTACGGGGCAGTACTTC.

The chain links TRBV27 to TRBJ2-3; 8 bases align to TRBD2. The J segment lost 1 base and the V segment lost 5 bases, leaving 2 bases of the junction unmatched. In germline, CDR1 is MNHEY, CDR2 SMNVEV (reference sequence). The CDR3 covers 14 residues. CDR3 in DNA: TGTGCCAGCAGTACGGGACTAGGCACAGATACGCAGTATTTT. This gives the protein CASSTGLGTDTQYF.